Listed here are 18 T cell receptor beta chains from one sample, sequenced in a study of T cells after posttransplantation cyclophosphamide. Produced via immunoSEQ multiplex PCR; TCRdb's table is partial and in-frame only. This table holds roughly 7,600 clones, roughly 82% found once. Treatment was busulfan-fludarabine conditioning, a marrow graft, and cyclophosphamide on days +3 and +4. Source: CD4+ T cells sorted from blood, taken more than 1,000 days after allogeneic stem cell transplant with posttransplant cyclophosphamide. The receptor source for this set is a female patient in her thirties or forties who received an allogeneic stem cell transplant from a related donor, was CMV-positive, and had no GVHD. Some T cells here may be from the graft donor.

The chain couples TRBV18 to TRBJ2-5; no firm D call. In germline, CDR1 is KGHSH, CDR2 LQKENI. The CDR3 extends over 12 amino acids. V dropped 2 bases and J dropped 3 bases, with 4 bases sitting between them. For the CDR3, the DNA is TGTGCCAGCTCACCATTCGAAGAGACCCAGTACTTC. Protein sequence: CASSPFEETQYF.

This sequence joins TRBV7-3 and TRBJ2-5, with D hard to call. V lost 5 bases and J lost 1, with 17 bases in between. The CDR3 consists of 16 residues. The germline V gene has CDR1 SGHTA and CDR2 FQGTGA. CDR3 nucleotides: TGTGCCAGCAGCCTTTCGGGTGGATCGTTCCAAGAGACCCAGTACTTC. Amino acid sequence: CASSLSGGSFQETQYF.

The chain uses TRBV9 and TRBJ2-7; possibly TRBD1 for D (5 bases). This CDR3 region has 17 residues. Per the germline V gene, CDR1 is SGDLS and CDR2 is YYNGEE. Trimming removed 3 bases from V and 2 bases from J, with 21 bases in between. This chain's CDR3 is CASSEGPQPGRAYEQYF. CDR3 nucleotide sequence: TGTGCCAGCAGCGAGGGGCCCCAGCCGGGCAGAGCCTACGAGCAGTACTTC.

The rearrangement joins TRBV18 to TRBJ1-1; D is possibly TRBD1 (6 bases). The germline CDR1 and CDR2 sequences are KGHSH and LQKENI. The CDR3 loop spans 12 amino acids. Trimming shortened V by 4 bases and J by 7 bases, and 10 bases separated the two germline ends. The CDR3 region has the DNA TGTGCCAGCTCACTGGGGACAAATGAAGCTTTCTTT. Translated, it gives CASSLGTNEAFF. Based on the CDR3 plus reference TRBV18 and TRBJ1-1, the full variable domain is NAGVMQNPRHLVRRRGQEARLRCSPMKGHSHVYWYRQLPEEGLKFMVYLQKENIIDESGMPKERFSAEFPKEGPSILRIQQVVRGDSAAYFCASSLGTNEAFFGQGTRLTVV.

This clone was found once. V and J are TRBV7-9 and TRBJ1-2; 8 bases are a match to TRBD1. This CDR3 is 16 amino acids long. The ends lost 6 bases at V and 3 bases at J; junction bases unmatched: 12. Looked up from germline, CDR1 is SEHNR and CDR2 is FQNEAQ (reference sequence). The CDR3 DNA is TGTGCCAGCAGACTTATTGCCTTGGACAGGGACTATGGCTACACCTTC. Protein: CASRLIALDRDYGYTF.

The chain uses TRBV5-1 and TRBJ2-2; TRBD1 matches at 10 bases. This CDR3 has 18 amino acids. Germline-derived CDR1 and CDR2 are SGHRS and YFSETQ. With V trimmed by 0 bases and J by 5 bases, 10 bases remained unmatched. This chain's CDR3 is CASSLVGTGVSSTGELFF. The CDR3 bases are TGCGCCAGCAGCTTGGTCGGGACAGGGGTAAGTTCTACCGGGGAGCTGTTTTTT.

The CDR3 is CASSLVRGGTDTQYF. The CDR3 nucleotides read TGTGCCAGCAGCTTAGTTCGGGGGGGCACAGATACGCAGTATTTT. The chain couples TRBV11-3 to TRBJ2-3; the match to TRBD2 covers 7 bases. Germline loops: CDR1 SGHNT, CDR2 YENEEA. This CDR3 has 15 residues. V dropped 1 base and J dropped 1; count of bases not matched to a gene: 2.

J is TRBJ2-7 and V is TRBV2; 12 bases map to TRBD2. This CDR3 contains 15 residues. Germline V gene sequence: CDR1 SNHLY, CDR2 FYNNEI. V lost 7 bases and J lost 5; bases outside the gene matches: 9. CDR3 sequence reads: CASTAETSGSNEQYF. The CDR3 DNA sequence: TGTGCCAGCACCGCGGAGACTAGCGGGAGCAACGAGCAGTACTTC.

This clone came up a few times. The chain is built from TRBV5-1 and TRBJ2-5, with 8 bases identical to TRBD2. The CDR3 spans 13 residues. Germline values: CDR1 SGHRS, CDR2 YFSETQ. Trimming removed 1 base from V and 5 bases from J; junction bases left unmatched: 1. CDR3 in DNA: TGCGCCAGCAGCTTGCGGGGGGGGGAGACCCAGTACTTC. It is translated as CASSLRGGETQYF.

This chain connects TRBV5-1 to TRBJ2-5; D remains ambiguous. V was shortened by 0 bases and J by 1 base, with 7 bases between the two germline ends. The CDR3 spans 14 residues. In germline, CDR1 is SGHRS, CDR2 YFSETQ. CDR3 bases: TGCGCCAGCAGCTTGGTACCGGGCCAAGAGACCCAGTACTTC. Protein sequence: CASSLVPGQETQYF.

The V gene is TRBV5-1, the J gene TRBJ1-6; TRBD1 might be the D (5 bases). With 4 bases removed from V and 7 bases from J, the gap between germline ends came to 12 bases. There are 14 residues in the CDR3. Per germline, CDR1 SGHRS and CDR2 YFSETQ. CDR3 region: CASSPTQGNSPLHF. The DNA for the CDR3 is TGCGCCAGCAGCCCAACTCAGGGAAATTCACCCCTCCACTTT.

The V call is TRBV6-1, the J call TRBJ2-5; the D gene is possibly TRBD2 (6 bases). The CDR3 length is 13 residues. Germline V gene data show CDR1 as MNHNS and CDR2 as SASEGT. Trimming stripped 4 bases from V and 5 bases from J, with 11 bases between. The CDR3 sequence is CASSAGGWETQYF. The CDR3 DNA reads TGTGCCAGCAGTGCAGGAGGGTGGGAGACCCAGTACTTC.

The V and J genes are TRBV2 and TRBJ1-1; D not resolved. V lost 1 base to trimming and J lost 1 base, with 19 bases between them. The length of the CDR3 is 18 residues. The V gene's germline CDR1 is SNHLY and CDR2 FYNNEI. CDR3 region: CASSEESLLEWANTEAFF. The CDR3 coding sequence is TGTGCCAGCAGTGAAGAGTCCCTACTCGAGTGGGCGAACACTGAAGCTTTCTTT.

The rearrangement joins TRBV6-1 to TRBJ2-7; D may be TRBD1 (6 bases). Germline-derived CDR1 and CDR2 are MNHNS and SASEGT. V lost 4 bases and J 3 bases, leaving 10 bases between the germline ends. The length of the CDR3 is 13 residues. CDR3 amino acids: CASSATGFYEQYF. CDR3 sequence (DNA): TGTGCCAGCAGTGCAACAGGGTTCTACGAGCAGTACTTC.

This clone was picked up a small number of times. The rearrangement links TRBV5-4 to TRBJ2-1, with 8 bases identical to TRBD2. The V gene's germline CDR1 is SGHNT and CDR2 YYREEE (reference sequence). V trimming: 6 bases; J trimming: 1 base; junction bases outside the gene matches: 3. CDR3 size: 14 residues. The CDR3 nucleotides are TGTGCCAGCAATAAGCGGGGGTCCTACAATGAGCAGTTCTTC. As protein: CASNKRGSYNEQFF. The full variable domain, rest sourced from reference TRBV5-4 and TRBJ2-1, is ETGVTQSPTHLIKTRGQQVTLRCSSQSGHNTVSWYQQALGQGPQFIFQYYREEENGRGNFPPRFSGLQFPNYSSELNVNALELDDSALYLCASNKRGSYNEQFFGPGTRLTVL.

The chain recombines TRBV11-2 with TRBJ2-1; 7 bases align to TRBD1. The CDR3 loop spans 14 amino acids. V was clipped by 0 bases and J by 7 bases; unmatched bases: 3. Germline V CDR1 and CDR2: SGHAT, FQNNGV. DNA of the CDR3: TGTGCCAGCAGCTTAGACAGGGGGTTGAATGAGCAGTTCTTC. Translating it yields CASSLDRGLNEQFF. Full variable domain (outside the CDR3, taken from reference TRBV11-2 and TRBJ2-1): EAGVAQSPRYKIIEKRQSVAFWCNPISGHATLYWYQQILGQGPKLLIQFQNNGVVDDSQLPKDRFSAERLKGVDSTLKIQPAKLEDSAVYLCASSLDRGLNEQFFGPGTRLTVL.

The CDR3 nucleotides read TGTGCCAGCAGCTTAGCCTCCGGGTCTGGGGCCAACGTCCTGACTTTC. Translating it yields CASSLASGSGANVLTF. The rearrangement links TRBV7-9 to TRBJ2-6; no clear D gene. The CDR3 runs 16 residues. Trimming took 0 bases from V and 1 from J, leaving 7 bases between them. Germline V CDR1 and CDR2: SEHNR, FQNEAQ (reference sequence).

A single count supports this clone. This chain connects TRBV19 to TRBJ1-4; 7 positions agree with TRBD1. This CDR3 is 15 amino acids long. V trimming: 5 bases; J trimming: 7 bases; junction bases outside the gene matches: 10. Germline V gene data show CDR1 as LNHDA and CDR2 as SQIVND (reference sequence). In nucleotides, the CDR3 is TGTGCCAGTAGTTCTCACAGGGGATCGAGTGAAAAACTGTTTTTT. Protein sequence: CASSSHRGSSEKLFF.